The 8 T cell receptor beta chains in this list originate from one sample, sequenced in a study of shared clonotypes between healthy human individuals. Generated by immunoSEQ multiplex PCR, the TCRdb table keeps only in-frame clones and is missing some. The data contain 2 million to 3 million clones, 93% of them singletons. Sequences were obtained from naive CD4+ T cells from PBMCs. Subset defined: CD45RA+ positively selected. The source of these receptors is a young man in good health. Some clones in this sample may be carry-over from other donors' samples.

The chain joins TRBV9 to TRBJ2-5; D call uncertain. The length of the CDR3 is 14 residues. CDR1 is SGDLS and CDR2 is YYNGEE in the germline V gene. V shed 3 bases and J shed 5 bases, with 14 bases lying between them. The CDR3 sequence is CASSDTVGSETQYF. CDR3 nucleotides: TGTGCCAGCAGCGACACCGTGGGTAGCGAGACCCAGTACTTC.

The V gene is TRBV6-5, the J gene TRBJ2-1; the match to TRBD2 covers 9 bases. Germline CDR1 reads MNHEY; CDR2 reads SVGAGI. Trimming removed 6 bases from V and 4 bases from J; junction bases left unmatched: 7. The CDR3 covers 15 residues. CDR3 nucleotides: TGTGCCAGCAGGCACCTAGCGGGAAGGTACAATGAGCAGTTCTTC. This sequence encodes CASRHLAGRYNEQFF.

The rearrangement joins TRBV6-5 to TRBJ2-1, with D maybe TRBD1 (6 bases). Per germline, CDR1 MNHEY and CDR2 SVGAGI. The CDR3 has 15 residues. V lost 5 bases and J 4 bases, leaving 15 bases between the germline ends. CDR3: CASSQRTVRYNEQFF. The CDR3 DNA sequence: TGTGCCAGCAGTCAGAGGACAGTAAGATACAATGAGCAGTTCTTC.

For the CDR3, the DNA is TGTGCCAGCTCATCTTTTAGGGTACCCTCGAACACCGGGGAGCTGTTTTTT. Protein: CASSSFRVPSNTGELFF. This chain connects TRBV18 to TRBJ2-2; D is unclear. Germline loops: CDR1 KGHSH, CDR2 LQKENI. With 5 bases removed from V and 0 bases from J, the gap between germline ends came to 16 bases. The CDR3 spans 17 residues.

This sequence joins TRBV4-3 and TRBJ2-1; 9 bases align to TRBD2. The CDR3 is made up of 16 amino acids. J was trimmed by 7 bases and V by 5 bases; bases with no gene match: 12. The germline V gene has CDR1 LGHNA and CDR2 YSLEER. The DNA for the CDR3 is TGCGCCAGCAGCGTCGGGACTAGCTCGTTTCGGAATGAGCAGTTCTTC. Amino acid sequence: CASSVGTSSFRNEQFF.

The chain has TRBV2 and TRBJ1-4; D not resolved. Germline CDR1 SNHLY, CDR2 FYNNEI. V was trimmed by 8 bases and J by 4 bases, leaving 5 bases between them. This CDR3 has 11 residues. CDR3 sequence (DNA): TGTGCCAGCCTCGGTAATGAAAAACTGTTTTTT. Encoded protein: CASLGNEKLFF.

The chain's CDR3 is CASSLGARRQGAGEQFF. DNA of the CDR3: TGTGCCAGCAGCTTAGGGGCCCGAAGACAGGGGGCTGGTGAGCAGTTCTTC. The genes are TRBV11-2 and TRBJ2-1; 10 nucleotides match TRBD1. CDR1 and CDR2 from the germline V gene are SGHAT and FQNNGV. The CDR3 is made up of 17 amino acids. Trimming cost V 1 base and J 9 bases; bases outside gene matches: 12.

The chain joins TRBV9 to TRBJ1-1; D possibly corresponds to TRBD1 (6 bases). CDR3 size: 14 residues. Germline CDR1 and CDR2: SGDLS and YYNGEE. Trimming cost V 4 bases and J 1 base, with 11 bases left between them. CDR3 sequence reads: CASSPTTGNTEAFF. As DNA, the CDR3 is TGTGCCAGCAGCCCAACGACAGGGAACACTGAAGCTTTCTTT.